The source of this T cell receptor (beta chain) is a study of T cells after yellow fever vaccination (dated by TCRdb to the late 2010s). About the full investigation: The SMART-Seq v4 Ultra Low Input RNA kit was used to prepare libraries from fractions with low cell numbers. To follow T-cell clones before and after primary and booster YFV17D yellow fever vaccination, bulk TCR alpha and beta repertoires were sequenced over time. The cohort comprised two healthy male donors, one aged 18 to 30 and one aged 30 to 39 years. Blood samples were taken at several timepoints before and after primary and secondary immunization, and bulk PBMC replicates and cell subsets were isolated. What the research found in general, with its limitations: The study included only two donors, which limits how far the findings can be generalized. The secondary T-cell response was weaker than the primary response but faster, peaking on day 5 instead of day 15. A small share of clonotypes occurred in both CD4 and CD8 compartments, likely arising from convergent recombination. Because abundant contaminating clonotypes from the bulk population could be contained in FACS-sorted repertoires, computational filtering was required. After the booster, most of the clones that had expanded following primary vaccination were detected again (roughly 97% of CD4 and around 88% of CD8), which suggests that memory was broadly maintained.

The treatment or condition label here, explained by the study, means: live attenuated yellow fever vaccine strain. A standard Ficoll-Paque protocol was used to isolate PBMCs from peripheral blood. CD4 and CD8 T-cell fractions were isolated with Dynabeads CD4 and CD8 positive selection kits. TriZol was used to extract RNA from bulk PBMCs, CD4 and CD8 fractions, and dextramer-positive and dextramer-negative fractions. About this clonotype: This clone's antigen is unknown. Base qualities are not recorded, but no much larger clone differs from it by a single base.

TCR cDNA was made using 5'RACE template switching, a step that added a universal primer site and unique molecular identifiers. Priming for cDNA synthesis came from both the TCR alpha and TCR beta constant segments. Libraries were amplified in two PCR steps, with sample barcodes and sequencing adapters added in the second step. Sequencing of libraries was done on Illumina HiSeq 2500 (2x100 bp) or NovaSeq (2x150 bp). The study's processing was this. Demultiplexing of reads and collapsing into UMI consensus sequences were performed with MIGEC, and V(D)J alignment was carried out with MiXCR. Using edgeR on replicate PBMC samples, clonotypes were called vaccine-responding if FDR was below 0.01 and the log2 fold change was above 5 up to day 15. Each bulk clonotype was labeled CD4 or CD8 based on which sequenced repertoire, CD4 or CD8, contained the clonotype at higher abundance. TCRdb reran the public reads through fastp at Q25 and MiXCR, keeping productive beta chains. Entries are consolidated by CDR3 protein sequence, retaining the most common genes and DNA. The V and J calls reflect TCRdb's pipeline rather than the authors' work. The sample table contains some 73,000 distinct CDR3 sequences; only one count was recorded for 7.5% to 9% of them. Roughly two fifths of the sample goes to the ten largest clones.

Specimen: CD8+ T cells sorted from PBMCs, collected on the day of the yellow fever booster vaccination. This TCR was recovered from a man aged 30 to 39 who received the YFV17D yellow fever vaccine.

The bases are TGCGCCAGCAGCCAAGTCACCGGGGAGCTGTTTTTT. It codes for CASSQVTGELFF. The chain was built from TRBV4-1 and TRBJ2-2; the D gene cannot be resolved reliably. The germline V gene gives CDR1 as MGHRA and CDR2 as YSYEKL. The CDR3, cysteine through phenylalanine, is 12 amino acids long. The DNA shown is the 36-base CDR3, in frame from base 1. V sheds 1 base and J sheds 4 bases, leaving 1 base between their ends.